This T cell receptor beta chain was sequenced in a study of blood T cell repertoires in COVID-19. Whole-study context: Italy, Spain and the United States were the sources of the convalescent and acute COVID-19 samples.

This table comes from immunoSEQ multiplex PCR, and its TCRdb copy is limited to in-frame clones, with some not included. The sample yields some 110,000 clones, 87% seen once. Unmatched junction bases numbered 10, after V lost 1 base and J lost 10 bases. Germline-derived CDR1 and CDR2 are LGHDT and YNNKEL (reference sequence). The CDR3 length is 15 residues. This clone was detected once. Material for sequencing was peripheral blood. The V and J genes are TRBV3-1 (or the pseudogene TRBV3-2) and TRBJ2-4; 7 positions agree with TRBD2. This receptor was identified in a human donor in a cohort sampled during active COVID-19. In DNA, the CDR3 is TGTGCCAGCAGCCAAGTTCGGGAGGTCTCGGTAATTCAGTACTTC. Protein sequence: CASSQVREVSVIQYF.